The 30 T cell receptor beta chains below come from one sample, sequenced in a study. TCRdb analysed the RT-PCR reads with MiXCR anew, one entry per CDR3 protein. The table lists fewer than 800,000 distinct CDR3 sequences, approximately 15% of them singletons. The specimen was memory CD4+ T cells from blood. Receptors were obtained from a female donor in good health, serving as a healthy control.

This clonotype was observed many times. The rearrangement links TRBV4-2 to TRBJ2-7, with D uncertain. The CDR3 sequence is 14 residues long. Germline V lookup: CDR1 LGHNA, CDR2 YNFKEQ. Trimming took 1 base from V and 7 from J, leaving 14 bases between them. The CDR3 DNA reads as TGTGCCAGCAGCCAAGGGCCGAACTCTGGTGAGCAGTACTTC. Its protein product is CASSQGPNSGEQYF.

The chain has TRBV20-1 and TRBJ1-3; 7 positions agree with TRBD1. The V gene end was trimmed by 2 bases and the J gene end by 1 base; junction bases not matched to a gene: 2. Germline CDR1 DFQATT, CDR2 SNEGSKA (reference sequence). The CDR3 spans 14 residues. The CDR3 here is CSARSTGSGNTIYF. The DNA for the CDR3 is TGCAGTGCTAGATCGACAGGGTCTGGAAACACCATATATTTT.

This rearrangement joins TRBV3-1 to TRBJ1-1; D is perhaps TRBD1 (6 bases). The CDR3 has 15 amino acids. Per germline, CDR1 LGHDT and CDR2 YNNKEL (reference sequence). The V and J ends lost 0 bases and 7 bases respectively, with 15 bases between them. CDR3 sequence: CASSQDPGARSEAFF. The CDR3 nucleotides are TGTGCCAGCAGCCAAGATCCGGGGGCCCGAAGTGAAGCTTTCTTT.

This chain joins TRBV3-1 and TRBJ1-1, with D hard to call. The germline V and J ends were trimmed by 0 bases and 3 bases, with 8 bases remaining between them. The CDR3 sequence is 14 residues long. CDR1 LGHDT and CDR2 YNNKEL come from the germline V gene (reference sequence). This CDR3 reads CASSQEMRDTEAFF. The CDR3, as DNA: TGTGCCAGCAGCCAAGAAATGCGGGACACTGAAGCTTTCTTT.

This clonotype was counted at least ten times. The chain employs TRBV12-3 or TRBV12-4 and TRBJ2-1; tentative D call: TRBD2 (5 bases). Trimming removed 5 bases at V and 4 bases at J, with 15 bases between. The CDR3 extends over 15 amino acids. CDR3: CASSRSTNPYNEQFF. The CDR3 DNA reads TGTGCCAGCAGTAGGTCGACTAACCCTTACAATGAGCAGTTCTTC.

The chain links TRBV7-2 to TRBJ2-5, with 8 bases fitting TRBD1. V was pared by 0 bases and J by 5 bases, with 5 bases of the junction left unmatched. Per the germline V gene, CDR1 is SGHTA and CDR2 is FQGNSA. CDR3 length: 15 amino acids. CDR3 sequence reads: CASSLAARGLETQYF. Here the CDR3 DNA reads TGTGCCAGCAGCTTAGCTGCCAGGGGGCTGGAGACCCAGTACTTC.

This clonotype was seen a few times. The chain carries TRBV10-3 and TRBJ1-1; maybe TRBD1 (5 bases). The CDR3 totals 15 residues. Germline lookup yields CDR1 ENHRY and CDR2 SYGVKD. Trimming took off 0 bases at V and 4 bases at J, with 12 bases between the two ends. This CDR3 reads CAISESGDPGTEAFF. The CDR3 bases are TGTGCCATCAGTGAGTCGGGGGATCCCGGCACTGAAGCTTTCTTT.

The rearrangement links TRBV5-1 to TRBJ1-2; 7 bases fit TRBD1. This CDR3 spans 13 amino acids. Trimming took 4 bases from V and 7 from J; bases not matched to a gene: 7. Germline-derived CDR1 and CDR2 are SGHRS and YFSETQ. The CDR3 loop reads CASSDPDRFGYTF. CDR3 coding DNA: TGCGCCAGCAGCGACCCGGACAGGTTTGGCTACACCTTC.

This clonotype was picked up a small number of times. The chain links TRBV5-1 to TRBJ2-5, with TRBD1 matching over 9 bases. The CDR3 covers 18 residues. Per germline, CDR1 SGHRS and CDR2 YFSETQ. Trimming at V came to 4 bases and at J to 0 bases, leaving 13 bases not matched to a gene. The CDR3 DNA sequence: TGCGCCAGCAGCCTCGTCCCGGGACAGGGAACTAACCAAGAGACCCAGTACTTC. Amino acid sequence: CASSLVPGQGTNQETQYF.

This clonotype was seen more than once but under ten times. The V call is TRBV6-1, the J call TRBJ2-1; the D gene is possibly TRBD1 (6 bases). The length of the CDR3 is 12 residues. V was trimmed by 5 bases and J by 8 bases, leaving 10 bases between them. Germline values: CDR1 MNHNS, CDR2 SASEGT. The CDR3 coding sequence is TGTGCCAGCAGTCAACAGGGTGATGAGCAGTTCTTC. Its translation: CASSQQGDEQFF.

This clonotype has at least ten counts. This rearrangement joins TRBV10-3 to TRBJ1-5, with D maybe TRBD1 (5 bases). The CDR3 runs 12 residues. V was pared by 8 bases and J by 4 bases, with 9 bases between. The germline CDR1 and CDR2 sequences are ENHRY and SYGVKD. CDR3 bases: TGTGCCATCGGGGCCCTGAATCAGCCCCAGCATTTT. Protein product: CAIGALNQPQHF.

This clonotype showed up just a few times. The chain joins TRBV27 to TRBJ1-2; 10 bases agree with TRBD1. The V gene's germline CDR1 is MNHEY and CDR2 SMNVEV (reference sequence). This CDR3 region has 14 residues. J gave up 4 bases and V 6 bases, and 5 bases lay outside the gene matches. In nucleotides, the CDR3 is TGTGCCAGCAGGGGACAGGGGCGAAGCTATGGCTACACCTTC. Protein sequence: CASRGQGRSYGYTF.

This clonotype appeared many times. The V call is TRBV6-2 or TRBV6-3, the J call TRBJ2-1; no clear D gene. V was trimmed by 6 bases and J by 0 bases, leaving 12 bases between them. Germline CDR1 MNHEY, CDR2 SVGEGT. The CDR3 sequence is 15 residues long. CDR3 loop: CASRGSRSSYNEQFF. In DNA form, the CDR3 reads TGTGCCAGCAGGGGCTCCCGGAGCTCCTACAATGAGCAGTTCTTC.

This clonotype was found a few times. The chain uses TRBV15 and TRBJ2-7, with D perhaps matching TRBD1 (5 bases). V was shortened by 0 bases and J by 5 bases, with 17 bases between the two germline ends. Germline V gene data show CDR1 as LNHNV and CDR2 as YYDKDF (reference sequence). The CDR3 is made up of 16 amino acids. The CDR3 region has the DNA TGTGCCACCAGCAGAGAGGGTCAGGGTGGGCTAAACGAGCAGTACTTC. This encodes CATSREGQGGLNEQYF.

The J gene is TRBJ1-2, the V gene TRBV6-1; a possible D gene is TRBD1 (5 bases). This CDR3 contains 13 residues. Trimming stripped 3 bases from V and 4 bases from J, with 9 bases between. Germline lookup yields CDR1 MNHNS and CDR2 SASEGT. In DNA form, the CDR3 reads TGTGCCAGCAGTGATTCGGGGGGCTATGGCTACACCTTC. Translating it yields CASSDSGGYGYTF.

This clonotype has more than one count but fewer than ten. This sequence joins TRBV3-1 and TRBJ2-5, with 7 positions matching TRBD1. The length of the CDR3 is 15 residues. Losses at the gene ends were 0 bases for V and 4 bases for J; bases not matched to a gene: 5. Germline CDR1 reads LGHDT; CDR2 reads YNNKEL (reference sequence). CDR3 sequence: CASSQDTTGPETQYF. The CDR3, as DNA: TGTGCCAGCAGCCAAGATACGACAGGGCCAGAGACCCAGTACTTC.

The rearrangement links TRBV6-5 to TRBJ2-1, with D perhaps matching TRBD2 (7 bases). CDR1 and CDR2 from the germline V gene are MNHEY and SVGAGI. This CDR3 comprises 15 residues. Deletions cut 7 bases from V and 6 bases from J, with 19 bases between. The CDR3 sequence is CASNPGGGGVNEQFF. In nucleotides, the CDR3 is TGTGCCAGCAACCCCGGCGGAGGGGGGGTCAATGAGCAGTTCTTC.

This clonotype has a count of ten or more. In DNA form, the CDR3 reads TGCAGTGCTAGAGATCTTCCGGACCCTGGCACAGATACGCAGTATTTT. This translates into CSARDLPDPGTDTQYF. The genes are TRBV20-1 and TRBJ2-3; the D is unclear. The V gene lost 0 bases and the J gene lost 1 base, with 14 bases spanning the gap. The CDR3 has 16 amino acids. The germline V gene has CDR1 DFQATT and CDR2 SNEGSKA (reference sequence).

This clonotype appeared many times. The chain uses TRBV24-1 and TRBJ2-5; D unresolved. The germline CDR1 and CDR2 sequences are KGHDR and SFDVKD. The germline V and J ends were trimmed by 5 bases and 5 bases, with 11 bases remaining between them. The length of the CDR3 is 13 residues. CDR3 DNA: TGTGCCACCAGTGTGGGCTCCATGGAGACCCAGTACTTC. Encoded protein: CATSVGSMETQYF.

The chain carries TRBV6-5 and TRBJ2-5; TRBD2 matches at 8 bases. Germline values: CDR1 MNHEY, CDR2 SVGAGI. The CDR3 contains 14 residues. This chain's CDR3 is CATSLGGGRETQYF. In DNA, the CDR3 is TGTGCTACGAGTCTCGGGGGGGGTAGAGAGACCCAGTACTTC.

This chain's CDR3 is CASSYSNRDQPQHF. The CDR3, as DNA: TGTGCCAGCAGTTACTCAAACAGGGACCAGCCCCAGCATTTT. The gene calls are TRBV6-6 and TRBJ1-5; D perhaps matches TRBD1 (6 bases). Germline CDR1 and CDR2: MNHNY and SVGAGI (reference sequence). This CDR3 region has 14 residues. The V and J ends lost 0 bases and 7 bases respectively, with 10 bases between them.

The genes are TRBV9 and TRBJ1-3, with 7 bases aligning to TRBD1. V lost 3 bases to trimming and J lost 4 bases; unmatched junction nucleotides: 7. Germline V lookup: CDR1 SGDLS, CDR2 YYNGEE. The length of the CDR3 is 15 residues. The CDR3: CASSATTGPGNTIYF. Here the CDR3 DNA reads TGTGCCAGCAGCGCCACGACAGGGCCCGGAAACACCATATATTTT.

This clonotype was recorded many times. The J gene is TRBJ2-5, the V gene TRBV5-1; D unresolved. Germline lookup yields CDR1 SGHRS and CDR2 YFSETQ. The CDR3 runs to 11 residues. Trimming removed 8 bases at V and 5 bases at J, with 10 bases between. The CDR3 spells CASKVLETQYF. The CDR3 DNA reads TGCGCCAGTAAGGTTCTCGAGACCCAGTACTTC.

This clonotype has only a few counts. At one end, the junction sequence differs from germline, possibly due to a read error. This chain links TRBV9 with TRBJ1-1, with D perhaps TRBD1 (6 bases). Germline CDR1 reads SGDLS; CDR2 reads YYNGEE. The CDR3 consists of 14 residues. The CDR3 sequence is CASSLGHLNPEAFF. CDR3 sequence (DNA): TGTGCCAGCAGCCTGGGACATCTGAACCCTGAAGCTTTCTTT.

V and J are TRBV3-1 and TRBJ1-3; D ambiguous. CDR1 and CDR2 (germline): LGHDT, YNNKEL (reference sequence). V dropped 4 bases and J dropped 2 bases, with 9 bases sitting between them. There are 14 residues in the CDR3. The CDR3 reads CASSPTHAGNTIYF. The CDR3 nucleotides read TGTGCCAGCAGCCCCACCCACGCTGGAAACACCATATATTTT. The complete variable domain, with remaining parts taken from reference TRBV3-1 and TRBJ1-3, reads DTAVSQTPKYLVTQMGNDKSIKCEQNLGHDTMYWYKQDSKKFLKIMFSYNNKELIINETVPNRFSPKSPDKAHLNLHINSLELGDSAVYFCASSPTHAGNTIYFGEGSWLTVV.

The V and J genes are TRBV20-1 and TRBJ2-3; D is possibly TRBD2 (5 bases). The germline V gene has CDR1 DFQATT and CDR2 SNEGSKA (reference sequence). CDR3 size: 16 residues. Trimming cost V 5 bases and J 0 bases, with 18 bases left between them. The CDR3: CSASRAAATSTDTQYF. In nucleotides, the CDR3 is TGCAGTGCTTCTCGAGCGGCGGCGACTAGCACAGATACGCAGTATTTT.

The J gene is TRBJ1-6, the V gene TRBV7-9; no definite D call. The V end was cut by 2 bases, the J end by 5 bases, with 22 bases between. Germline V gene lookup returns CDR1 SEHNR and CDR2 FQNEAQ (reference sequence). This CDR3 is 19 amino acids long. This CDR3 reads CASSLPTGESGRDNSPLHF. In DNA, the CDR3 is TGTGCCAGCAGCTTACCCACGGGAGAAAGTGGGAGAGATAATTCACCCCTCCACTTT.

The V call is TRBV6-1, the J call TRBJ1-2; tentative D call: TRBD1 (5 bases). Trimming took 3 bases from V and 3 from J, leaving 14 bases between them. Germline V lookup: CDR1 MNHNS, CDR2 SASEGT. The CDR3 covers 15 residues. Written as DNA, the CDR3 is TGTGCCAGCAGTGAGATATCCAGGGTGCACTATGGCTACACCTTC. As protein: CASSEISRVHYGYTF.

This clonotype has just a few counts. The CDR3 sequence: CASSLYLGAGELFF. Here the CDR3 DNA reads TGCGCCAGCAGCTTGTATCTGGGAGCCGGGGAGCTGTTTTTT. The V call is TRBV5-1, the J call TRBJ2-2, with TRBD2 as a possible D gene (5 bases). The CDR3 totals 14 residues. The germline V and J ends were trimmed by 1 base and 6 bases, with 10 bases remaining between them. Germline loops: CDR1 SGHRS, CDR2 YFSETQ.

V is TRBV5-1 and J is TRBJ2-1; possibly TRBD1 or TRBD2 for D (5 bases each). Germline V gene sequence: CDR1 SGHRS, CDR2 YFSETQ. Trimming left V 2 bases short and J 13 bases short, with 16 bases between. The CDR3 has 13 amino acids. In DNA, the CDR3 is TGCGCCAGCAGCTTAGGGACGGCTCTATCACAGTTCTTC. Its protein is CASSLGTALSQFF. The full variable domain, completed using reference TRBV5-1 and TRBJ2-1, is KAGVTQTPRYLIKTRGQQVTLSCSPISGHRSVSWYQQTPGQGLQFLFEYFSETQRNKGNFPGRFSGRQFSNSRSEMNVSTLELGDSALYLCASSLGTALSQFFGPGTRLTVL.